The 21 T cell receptor beta chains given below trace back to one sample, sequenced in a study of Graves' ophthalmopathy and Graves' hyperthyroidism. The study amplified TCR beta CDR3 regions using RNA transcripts. First-round RT-PCR employed HTBI primers, with a second-round multiplex PCR after it. Each CDR3 protein is one row after TCRdb ran MiXCR on the multiplex PCR reads. The sample consists of some 750,000 distinct CDR3 sequences, about 44% of them appearing once. The sequencing sample was made of peripheral blood. These receptors were obtained from an adult man with Graves' ophthalmopathy.

This clonotype has just a few counts. The chain joins TRBV20-1 to TRBJ1-2, with D unresolved. This CDR3 spans 14 amino acids. Looked up from germline, CDR1 is DFQATT and CDR2 is SNEGSKA (reference sequence). V was shortened by 3 bases and J by 4 bases, with 15 bases between the two germline ends. The CDR3 DNA reads as TGCAGTGCTAGTCCCGGGGATTACTCCTATGGCTACACCTTC. Protein: CSASPGDYSYGYTF.

This clonotype counts as medium-sized. The chain recombines TRBV29-1 with TRBJ1-5; 8 positions match TRBD1. The V segment lost 5 bases and the J segment 4 bases; nucleotides outside the gene matches: 1. Per the germline V gene, CDR1 is SQVTM and CDR2 is ANQGSEA. The CDR3 contains 12 residues. CDR3 residues: CSVRQGNQPQHF. Written as DNA, the CDR3 is TGCAGCGTTAGACAGGGGAATCAGCCCCAGCATTTT. Drawing the rest from reference TRBV29-1 and TRBJ1-5, the complete variable domain is SAVISQKPSRDICQRGTSLTIQCQVDSQVTMMFWYRQQPGQSLTLIATANQGSEATYESGFVIDKFPISRPNLTFSTLTVSNMSPEDSSIYLCSVRQGNQPQHFGDGTRLSIL.

J is TRBJ1-5 and V is TRBV9; the match to TRBD1 covers 7 bases. V trimming: 3 bases; J trimming: 0 bases; junction bases outside the gene matches: 3. Looked up from germline, CDR1 is SGDLS and CDR2 is YYNGEE. CDR3 length: 15 amino acids. DNA of the CDR3: TGTGCCAGCAGCGAGGGGACAGATAGCAATCAGCCCCAGCATTTT. Its translation: CASSEGTDSNQPQHF.

Only a few counts were recorded for this clonotype. This chain links TRBV7-9 with TRBJ2-7, with D possibly TRBD2 on 6 matching bases. The length of the CDR3 is 15 residues. CDR1 and CDR2 from the germline V gene are SEHNR and FQNEAQ (reference sequence). Deletions cut 1 base from V and 5 bases from J, with 15 bases between. The CDR3 DNA follows: TGTGCCAGCAGCTTAGAGCGGGTAGCTTCCCACGAGCAGTACTTC. Protein: CASSLERVASHEQYF. Full variable domain (rest looked up from reference TRBV7-9 and TRBJ2-7): DTGVSQNPRHKITKRGQNVTFRCDPISEHNRLYWYRQTLGQGPEFLTYFQNEAQLEKSRLLSDRFSAERPKGSFSTLEIQRTEQGDSAMYLCASSLERVASHEQYFGPGTRLTVT.

This clonotype was seen at least ten times. The V call is TRBV9, the J call TRBJ1-4; D is ambiguous. Germline V lookup: CDR1 SGDLS, CDR2 YYNGEE. Between the trimmed V and J ends, which lost 0 bases and 3 bases, there was a span of 9 bases. The CDR3 extends over 15 amino acids. CDR3 loop: CASSVASRANEKLFF. Here the CDR3 DNA reads TGTGCCAGCAGCGTAGCGAGTAGGGCTAATGAAAAACTGTTTTTT.

The chain carries TRBV7-2 and TRBJ2-5; 10 bases are shared with TRBD2. Germline-derived CDR1 and CDR2 are SGHTA and FQGNSA. The length of the CDR3 is 16 residues. The V gene end was trimmed by 5 bases and the J gene end by 5 bases; junction bases not matched to a gene: 11. The CDR3 DNA follows: TGTGCCAGCAGCCCAGCAGCGGGAGGGCTCGGGGAGACCCAGTACTTC. Translation gives CASSPAAGGLGETQYF. Variable domain in full (rest from reference TRBV7-2 and TRBJ2-5): GAGVSQSPSNKVTEKGKDVELRCDPISGHTALYWYRQSLGQGLEFLIYFQGNSAPDKSGLPSDRFSAERTGGSVSTLTIQRTQQEDSAVYLCASSPAAGGLGETQYFGPGTRLLVL.

This clonotype has just a few counts. The chain couples TRBV2 to TRBJ2-7; D is perhaps TRBD2 (5 bases). The CDR3 extends over 15 amino acids. Germline V gives CDR1 SNHLY, CDR2 FYNNEI. V shed 7 bases and J shed 0 bases, with 16 bases lying between them. CDR3 sequence (DNA): TGTGCCAGCACCCGGGGTGTGATGAGCTCCTACGAGCAGTACTTC. This translates into CASTRGVMSSYEQYF.

Details on this clonotype: The conserved phenylalanine or tryptophan is not found at the CDR3 terminus, so this likely reflects a read error. This chain joins TRBV7-9 and TRBJ2-7; TRBD1 is a possible D gene (5 bases). CDR1 and CDR2 from the germline V gene are SEHNR and FQNEAQ (reference sequence). The V gene lost 1 base and the J gene lost 0 bases, with 13 bases spanning the gap. This CDR3 has 16 amino acids. CDR3 sequence reads: CASSLEQHRGSYEQYC. CDR3 DNA: TGTGCCAGCAGCTTAGAACAGCATAGGGGCTCCTACGAGCAGTACTGC.

This rearrangement joins TRBV10-3 to TRBJ2-6; D gene uncertain. CDR1 is ENHRY, CDR2 SYGVKD, per germline. Trimming shortened V by 10 bases and J by 4 bases, and 14 bases separated the two germline ends. The CDR3 is 14 amino acids. CDR3 bases: TGTGCCAGCAGCATCACAAGGGGGGCCAACGTCCTGACTTTC. It yields the protein CASSITRGANVLTF.

As concerns this clonotype: This may stem from a read error, because a much larger clone lies one nucleotide away. The final CDR3 position lacks the conserved phenylalanine or tryptophan, pointing to a likely read error. This chain uses TRBV11-1 with TRBJ2-5; D not resolved. Looked up from germline, CDR1 is SGHAT and CDR2 is FQDESV (reference sequence). The CDR3 sequence is 12 residues long. V shed 1 base and J shed 5 bases, with 5 bases lying between them. CDR3 sequence: CASSLGSETQYV. DNA of the CDR3: TGTGCCAGCAGCTTAGGATCCGAGACCCAGTACGTC.

There are a few counts of this clonotype. One junction end does not reproduce the germline sequence, and a read error may be involved. The chain couples TRBV7-7 to TRBJ2-2; D possibly corresponds to TRBD2 (5 bases). There are 17 residues in the CDR3. The germline gives CDR1 SSHAT, CDR2 FNYEAQ (reference sequence). The CDR3 spells CASSFSGPGTNTGELFF. The DNA of the CDR3 is TGTGCTAGCAGCTTTTCGGGTCCGGGAACAAACACCGGGGAGCTGTTTTTT.

The V and J genes are TRBV9 and TRBJ2-7; TRBD2 agrees at 9 bases. V gave up 4 bases and J gave up 2 bases; unmatched junction bases: 7. The CDR3 sequence is 15 residues long. CDR1 and CDR2 from the germline V gene are SGDLS and YYNGEE. For the CDR3, the DNA is TGTGCCAGCAGCAGAAGACTAGCGGAAACCTACGAGCAGTACTTC. Translation gives CASSRRLAETYEQYF.

The V gene is TRBV29-1, the J gene TRBJ2-7; D is undetermined. Trimming took 4 bases from V and 2 from J, leaving 12 bases between them. This CDR3 comprises 13 residues. CDR1 and CDR2 (germline): SQVTM, ANQGSEA. The CDR3 nucleotides read TGCAGCGTTGTTGTCGGCAGGACCTACGAGCAGTACTTC. Translation gives CSVVVGRTYEQYF.

The V and J genes are TRBV25-1 and TRBJ1-2; D remains ambiguous. Trimming took 2 bases from V and 7 from J, leaving 17 bases between them. The CDR3 is 15 amino acids. Germline CDR1 reads MGHDK; CDR2 reads SYGVNS. CDR3 sequence reads: CASSEEDWKAGGYTF. Here the CDR3 DNA reads TGTGCCAGCAGTGAAGAGGACTGGAAAGCGGGTGGCTACACCTTC.

This chain uses TRBV29-1 with TRBJ2-3, with TRBD2 as a possible D gene (6 bases). The CDR3 extends over 14 amino acids. The germline gives CDR1 SQVTM, CDR2 ANQGSEA. V was cut by 3 bases and J by 5 bases, with 15 bases left in between. DNA of the CDR3: TGCAGCGTTGAGGGACCTTTGGGGGGAGATACGCAGTATTTT. This encodes CSVEGPLGGDTQYF.

At least ten counts were recorded for this clonotype. The junction departs from the called germline gene at one end, perhaps through a read error. In DNA form, the CDR3 reads TGTGCCAGCAGTTACTCGTGGACTGGGGCCAACGTCCTGACTTTC. Its translation is CASSYSWTGANVLTF. This chain links TRBV10-3 with TRBJ2-6; no definite D call. Germline V gives CDR1 ENHRY, CDR2 SYGVKD. This CDR3 has 15 residues.

CDR3 DNA sequence: TGTGCCACCAGCGGCAACAGGGGTAGCAATCAGCCCCTCCACTTT. Translated, it gives CATSGNRGSNQPLHF. The chain uses TRBV15 and TRBJ1-6, with 7 bases matching TRBD1. After removal of 5 bases from V and 13 bases from J, the junction contained 14 bases not matched to a gene. There are 15 residues in the CDR3. CDR1 is LNHNV, CDR2 YYDKDF, per germline (reference sequence).

This chain uses TRBV9 with TRBJ2-5; D may be TRBD2 (5 bases). The CDR3 runs 16 residues. Trimming took off 0 bases at V and 1 base at J, with 13 bases between the two ends. Germline V gene sequence: CDR1 SGDLS, CDR2 YYNGEE. CDR3 amino acids: CASSVGLSGGQETQYF. DNA of the CDR3: TGTGCCAGCAGCGTAGGGTTAAGCGGCGGCCAAGAGACCCAGTACTTC.

This clonotype was detected a few times. The junction does not match germline at one end; this may be a read error. V usage is TRBV20-1 and J usage is TRBJ2-7, with TRBD1 identical over 9 bases. Germline loops: CDR1 DFQATT, CDR2 SNEGSKA (reference sequence). The CDR3 covers 14 residues. CDR3 in DNA: TGCAGTGCGAGAGGAGGGGACAGGGTCTACGAGCAGTACTTC. As protein: CSARGGDRVYEQYF.

There are many counts of this clonotype. This sequence joins TRBV7-9 and TRBJ1-1; tentatively, D is TRBD1 (6 bases). Trimming took off 7 bases at V and 1 base at J, with 10 bases between the two ends. Germline CDR1 SEHNR, CDR2 FQNEAQ (reference sequence). The length of the CDR3 is 13 residues. In DNA, the CDR3 is TGTGCCAGCAACAGGGTGACGAACACTGAAGCTTTCTTT. This encodes CASNRVTNTEAFF.

This clonotype was detected a few times. The chain's CDR3 is CATRGGGYGYTF. CDR3 DNA: TGTGCCACCAGGGGGGGAGGCTATGGCTACACCTTC. V and J are TRBV6-5 and TRBJ1-2; 7 nucleotides line up with TRBD1. Germline CDR1 MNHEY, CDR2 SVGAGI. With V trimmed by 10 bases and J by 4 bases, 6 bases remained unmatched. The CDR3 totals 12 residues.